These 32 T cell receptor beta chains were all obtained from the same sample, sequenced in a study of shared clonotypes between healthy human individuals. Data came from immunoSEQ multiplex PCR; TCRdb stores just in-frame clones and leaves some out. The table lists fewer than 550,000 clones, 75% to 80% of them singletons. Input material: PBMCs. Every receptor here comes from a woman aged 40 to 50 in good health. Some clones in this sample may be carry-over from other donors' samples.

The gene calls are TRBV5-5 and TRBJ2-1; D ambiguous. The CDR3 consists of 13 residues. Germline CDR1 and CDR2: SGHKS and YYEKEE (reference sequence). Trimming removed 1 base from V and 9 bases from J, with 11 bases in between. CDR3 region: CASSLSSSTEQFF. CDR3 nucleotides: TGTGCCAGCAGCTTGTCTTCGTCCACTGAGCAGTTCTTC.

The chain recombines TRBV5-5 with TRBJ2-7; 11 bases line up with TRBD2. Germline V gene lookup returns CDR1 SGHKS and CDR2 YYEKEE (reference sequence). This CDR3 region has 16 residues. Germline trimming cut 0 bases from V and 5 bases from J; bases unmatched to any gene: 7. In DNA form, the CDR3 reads TGTGCCAGCAGCTTGGGTCTAGCGGGAGGAAGCAACGAGCAGTACTTC. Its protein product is CASSLGLAGGSNEQYF. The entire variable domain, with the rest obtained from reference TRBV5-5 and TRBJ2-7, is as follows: DAGVTQSPTHLIKTRGQQVTLRCSPISGHKSVSWYQQVLGQGPQFIFQYYEKEERGRGNFPDRFSARQFPNYSSELNVNALLLGDSALYLCASSLGLAGGSNEQYFGPGTRLTVT.

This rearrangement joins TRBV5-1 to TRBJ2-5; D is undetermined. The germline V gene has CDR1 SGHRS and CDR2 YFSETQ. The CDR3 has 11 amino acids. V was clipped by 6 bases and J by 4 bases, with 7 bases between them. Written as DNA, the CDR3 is TGCGCCAGCAAGGTACGAGAGACCCAGTACTTC. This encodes CASKVRETQYF.

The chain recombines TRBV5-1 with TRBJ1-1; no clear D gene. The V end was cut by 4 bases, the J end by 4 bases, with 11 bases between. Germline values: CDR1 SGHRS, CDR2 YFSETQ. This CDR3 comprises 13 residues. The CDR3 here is CASSQAWTTEAFF. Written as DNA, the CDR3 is TGCGCCAGCAGCCAAGCCTGGACCACTGAAGCTTTCTTT.

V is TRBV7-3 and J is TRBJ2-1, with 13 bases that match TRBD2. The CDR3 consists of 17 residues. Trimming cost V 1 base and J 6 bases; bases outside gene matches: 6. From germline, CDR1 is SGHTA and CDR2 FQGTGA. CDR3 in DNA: TGTGCCAGCAGCTTAAGGGGTTGGACTAGCGGGAGCAATGAGCAGTTCTTC. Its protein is CASSLRGWTSGSNEQFF.

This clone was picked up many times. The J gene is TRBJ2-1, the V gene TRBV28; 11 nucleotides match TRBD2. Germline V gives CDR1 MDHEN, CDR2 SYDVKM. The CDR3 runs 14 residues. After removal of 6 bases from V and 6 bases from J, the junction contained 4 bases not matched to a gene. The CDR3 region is CASSQTSGGNEQFF. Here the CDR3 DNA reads TGTGCCAGCAGCCAAACTAGCGGGGGCAATGAGCAGTTCTTC.

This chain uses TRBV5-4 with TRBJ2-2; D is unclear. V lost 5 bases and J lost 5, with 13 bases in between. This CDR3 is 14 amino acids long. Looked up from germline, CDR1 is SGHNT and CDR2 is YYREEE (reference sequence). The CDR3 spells CASSPMLGTGELFF. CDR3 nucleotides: TGTGCCAGCAGTCCTATGCTTGGGACCGGGGAGCTGTTTTTT.

This CDR3 reads CAISDGQGETQYF. The CDR3 DNA is TGTGCCATCAGTGATGGGCAGGGGGAGACCCAGTACTTC. This chain links TRBV10-3 with TRBJ2-5; tentatively, D is TRBD1 (6 bases). The ends were cut back, 3 bases at V and 5 bases at J, with 10 bases in the middle. Germline V lookup: CDR1 ENHRY, CDR2 SYGVKD. The CDR3 totals 13 residues.

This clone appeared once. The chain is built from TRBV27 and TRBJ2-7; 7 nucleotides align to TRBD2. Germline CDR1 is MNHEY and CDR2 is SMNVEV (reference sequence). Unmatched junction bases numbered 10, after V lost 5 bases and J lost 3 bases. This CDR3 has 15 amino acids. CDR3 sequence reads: CASSPYGGEGYEQYF. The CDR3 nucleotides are TGTGCCAGCAGTCCCTACGGTGGGGAGGGCTACGAGCAGTACTTC.

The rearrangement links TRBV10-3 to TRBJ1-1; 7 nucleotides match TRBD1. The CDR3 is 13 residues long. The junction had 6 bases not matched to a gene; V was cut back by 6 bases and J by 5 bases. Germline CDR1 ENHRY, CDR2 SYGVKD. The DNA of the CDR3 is TGTGCCATCAGACCGACAGGGAATACTGAAGCTTTCTTT. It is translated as CAIRPTGNTEAFF.

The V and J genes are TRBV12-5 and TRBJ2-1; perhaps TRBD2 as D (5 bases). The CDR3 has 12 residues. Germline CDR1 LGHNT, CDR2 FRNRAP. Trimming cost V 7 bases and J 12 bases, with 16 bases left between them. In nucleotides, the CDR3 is TGTGCTAGTGTCATTGGCGGGCCCTGGCAGTTCTTC. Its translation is CASVIGGPWQFF.

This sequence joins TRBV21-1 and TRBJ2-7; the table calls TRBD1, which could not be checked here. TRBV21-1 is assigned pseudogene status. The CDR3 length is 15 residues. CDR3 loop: CASSYRQGGKYEQYF. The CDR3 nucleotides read TGTGCCAGCAGCTACAGACAGGGGGGGAAGTACGAGCAGTACTTC.

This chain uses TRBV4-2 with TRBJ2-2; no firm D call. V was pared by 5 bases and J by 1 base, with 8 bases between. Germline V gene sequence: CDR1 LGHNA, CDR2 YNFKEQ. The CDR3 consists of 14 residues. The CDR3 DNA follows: TGTGCCAGCAGCTTAATGGGGAACACCGGGGAGCTGTTTTTT. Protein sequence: CASSLMGNTGELFF.

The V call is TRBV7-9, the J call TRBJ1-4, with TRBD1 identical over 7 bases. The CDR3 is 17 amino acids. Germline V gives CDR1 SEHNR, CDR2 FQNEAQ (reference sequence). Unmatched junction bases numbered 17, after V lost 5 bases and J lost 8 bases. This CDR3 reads CASSARQGLIVREKLFF. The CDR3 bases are TGTGCCAGCAGCGCACGACAGGGTCTGATAGTCAGGGAAAAACTGTTTTTT.

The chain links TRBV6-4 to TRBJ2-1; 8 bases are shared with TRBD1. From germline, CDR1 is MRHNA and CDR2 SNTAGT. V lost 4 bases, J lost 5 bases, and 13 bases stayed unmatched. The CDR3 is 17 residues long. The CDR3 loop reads CASSARRGTGGNNEQFF. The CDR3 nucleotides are TGTGCCAGCAGTGCCCGGCGTGGCACAGGGGGGAACAATGAGCAGTTCTTC.

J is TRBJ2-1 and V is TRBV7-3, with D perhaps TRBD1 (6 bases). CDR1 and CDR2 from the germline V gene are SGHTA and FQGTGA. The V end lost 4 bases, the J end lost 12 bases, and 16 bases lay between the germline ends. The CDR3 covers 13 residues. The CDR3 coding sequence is TGTGCCAGCAGCTCCGGACAGTTTTCATCGCAGTTCTTC. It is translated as CASSSGQFSSQFF. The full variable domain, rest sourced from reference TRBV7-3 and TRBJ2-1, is GAGVSQTPSNKVTEKGKYVELRCDPISGHTALYWYRQSLGQGPEFLIYFQGTGAADDSGLPNDRFFAVRPEGSVSTLKIQRTERGDSAVYLCASSSGQFSSQFFGPGTRLTVL.

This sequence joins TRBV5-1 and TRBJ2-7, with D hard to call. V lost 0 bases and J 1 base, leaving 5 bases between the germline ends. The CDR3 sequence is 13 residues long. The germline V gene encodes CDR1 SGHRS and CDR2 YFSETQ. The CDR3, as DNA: TGCGCCAGCAGCTTGGCTAGTTCCTACGAGCAGTACTTC. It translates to CASSLASSYEQYF.

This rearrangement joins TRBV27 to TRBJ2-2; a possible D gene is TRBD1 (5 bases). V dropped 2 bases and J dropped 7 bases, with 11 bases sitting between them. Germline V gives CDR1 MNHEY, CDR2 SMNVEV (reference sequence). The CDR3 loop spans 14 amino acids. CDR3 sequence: CASSLGVGVGELFF. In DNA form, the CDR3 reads TGTGCCAGCAGTTTAGGTGTAGGGGTCGGGGAGCTGTTTTTT.

This chain's CDR3 is CASTDSGLARDEQYF. In DNA, the CDR3 is TGTGCCAGCACCGACTCGGGGCTAGCGAGGGACGAGCAGTACTTC. V gene TRBV5-5 combines with J gene TRBJ2-7; possibly TRBD2 for D (6 bases). Germline CDR1 is SGHKS and CDR2 is YYEKEE (reference sequence). This CDR3 contains 15 residues. V gave up 6 bases and J gave up 5 bases, with 21 bases separating them.

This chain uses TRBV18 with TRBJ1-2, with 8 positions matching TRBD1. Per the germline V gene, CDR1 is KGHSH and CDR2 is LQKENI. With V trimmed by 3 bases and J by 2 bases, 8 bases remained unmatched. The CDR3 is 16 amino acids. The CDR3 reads CASSPNGGQDNYGYTF. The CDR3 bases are TGTGCCAGCTCACCCAATGGGGGACAGGACAACTATGGCTACACCTTC.

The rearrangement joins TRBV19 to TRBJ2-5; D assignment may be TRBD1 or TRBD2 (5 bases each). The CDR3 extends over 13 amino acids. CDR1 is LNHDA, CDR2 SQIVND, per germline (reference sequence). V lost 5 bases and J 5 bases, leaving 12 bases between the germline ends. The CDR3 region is CASSPRDPETQYF. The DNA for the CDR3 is TGTGCCAGTAGTCCCCGGGACCCGGAGACCCAGTACTTC.

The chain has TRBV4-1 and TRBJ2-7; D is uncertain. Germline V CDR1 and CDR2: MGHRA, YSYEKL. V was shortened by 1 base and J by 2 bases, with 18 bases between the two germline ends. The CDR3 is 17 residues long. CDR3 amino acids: CASSQVSVGVLTYEQYF. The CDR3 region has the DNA TGCGCCAGCAGCCAAGTCTCGGTTGGGGTGCTCACCTACGAGCAGTACTTC.

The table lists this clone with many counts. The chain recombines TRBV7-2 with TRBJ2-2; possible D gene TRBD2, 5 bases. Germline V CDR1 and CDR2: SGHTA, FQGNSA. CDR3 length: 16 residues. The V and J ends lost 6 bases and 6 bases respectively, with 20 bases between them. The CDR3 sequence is CASSSTPPQRPGELFF. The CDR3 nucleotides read TGTGCCAGCAGTTCCACCCCACCCCAGCGGCCCGGGGAGCTGTTTTTT.

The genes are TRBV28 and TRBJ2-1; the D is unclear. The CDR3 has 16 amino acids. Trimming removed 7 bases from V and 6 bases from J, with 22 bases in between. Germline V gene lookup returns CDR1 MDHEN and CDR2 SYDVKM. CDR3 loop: CASTTLDSSGSNEQFF. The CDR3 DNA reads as TGTGCCAGCACCACACTTGACTCATCCGGCAGCAATGAGCAGTTCTTC.

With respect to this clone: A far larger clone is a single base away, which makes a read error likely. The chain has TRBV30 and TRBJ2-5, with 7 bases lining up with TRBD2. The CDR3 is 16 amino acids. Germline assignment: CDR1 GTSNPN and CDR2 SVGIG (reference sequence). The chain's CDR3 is CAWKTVRLAAKETQHF. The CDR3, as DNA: TGTGCCTGGAAGACGGTTCGCCTAGCGGCCAAAGAGACCCAGCACTTC.

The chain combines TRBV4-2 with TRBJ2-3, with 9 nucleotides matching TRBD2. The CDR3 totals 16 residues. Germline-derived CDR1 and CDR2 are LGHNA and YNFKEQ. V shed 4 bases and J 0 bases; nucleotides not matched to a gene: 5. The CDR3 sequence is CASSRLREGSTDTQYF. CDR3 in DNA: TGTGCCAGCAGCCGATTGCGGGAGGGAAGCACAGATACGCAGTATTTT.

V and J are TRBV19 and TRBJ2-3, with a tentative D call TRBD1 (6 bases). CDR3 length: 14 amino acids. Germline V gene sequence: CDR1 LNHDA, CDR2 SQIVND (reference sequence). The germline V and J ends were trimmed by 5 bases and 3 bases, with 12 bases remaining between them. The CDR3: CASSPGHLTDTQYF. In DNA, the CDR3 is TGTGCCAGTAGTCCGGGACACCTGACAGATACGCAGTATTTT.

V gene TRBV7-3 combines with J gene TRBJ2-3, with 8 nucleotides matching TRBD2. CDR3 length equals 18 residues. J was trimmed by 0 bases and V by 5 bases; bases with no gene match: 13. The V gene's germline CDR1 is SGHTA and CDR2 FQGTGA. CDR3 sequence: CASSQEPSGSVSTDTQYF. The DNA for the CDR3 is TGTGCCAGCAGCCAAGAGCCTAGCGGGTCCGTGAGCACAGATACGCAGTATTTT.

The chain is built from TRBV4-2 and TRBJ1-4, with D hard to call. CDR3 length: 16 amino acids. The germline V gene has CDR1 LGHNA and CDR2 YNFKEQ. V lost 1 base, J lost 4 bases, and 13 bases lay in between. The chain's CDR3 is CASSQAPIGDNEKLFF. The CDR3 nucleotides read TGTGCCAGCAGCCAAGCTCCTATCGGGGATAATGAAAAACTGTTTTTT.

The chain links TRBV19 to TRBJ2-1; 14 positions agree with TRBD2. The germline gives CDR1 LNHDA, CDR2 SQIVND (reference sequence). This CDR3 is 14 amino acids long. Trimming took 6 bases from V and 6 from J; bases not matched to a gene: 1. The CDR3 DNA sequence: TGTGCCAGTAGCGGGACTAGCGGGAGCAATGAGCAGTTCTTC. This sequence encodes CASSGTSGSNEQFF.

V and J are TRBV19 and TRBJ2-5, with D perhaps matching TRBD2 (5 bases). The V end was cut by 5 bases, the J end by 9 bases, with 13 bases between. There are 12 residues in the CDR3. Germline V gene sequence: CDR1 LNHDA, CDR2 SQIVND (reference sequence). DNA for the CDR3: TGTGCCAGTAGTCCGACGCTCGGGGCCCAGTACTTC. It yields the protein CASSPTLGAQYF.

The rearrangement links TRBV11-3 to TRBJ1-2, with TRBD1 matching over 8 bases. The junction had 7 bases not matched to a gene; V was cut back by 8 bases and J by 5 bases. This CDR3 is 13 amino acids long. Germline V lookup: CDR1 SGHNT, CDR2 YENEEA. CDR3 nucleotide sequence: TGTGCCAGCCGACAGGGGAAGTGGTATGGCTACACCTTC. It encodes CASRQGKWYGYTF.